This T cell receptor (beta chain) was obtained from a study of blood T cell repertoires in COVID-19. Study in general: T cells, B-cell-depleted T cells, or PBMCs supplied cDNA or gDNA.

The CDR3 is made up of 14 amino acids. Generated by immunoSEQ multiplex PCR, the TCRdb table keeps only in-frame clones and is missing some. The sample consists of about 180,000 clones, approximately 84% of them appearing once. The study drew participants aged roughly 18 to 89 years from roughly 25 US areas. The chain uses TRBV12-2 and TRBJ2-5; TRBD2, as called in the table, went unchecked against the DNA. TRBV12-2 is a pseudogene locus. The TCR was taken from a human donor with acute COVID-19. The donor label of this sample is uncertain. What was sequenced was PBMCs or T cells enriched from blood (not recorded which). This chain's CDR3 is CASRFEALQETQYF. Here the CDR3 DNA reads TGTGCAAGTCGCTTCGAAGCCCTTCAAGAGACCCAGTACTTC.